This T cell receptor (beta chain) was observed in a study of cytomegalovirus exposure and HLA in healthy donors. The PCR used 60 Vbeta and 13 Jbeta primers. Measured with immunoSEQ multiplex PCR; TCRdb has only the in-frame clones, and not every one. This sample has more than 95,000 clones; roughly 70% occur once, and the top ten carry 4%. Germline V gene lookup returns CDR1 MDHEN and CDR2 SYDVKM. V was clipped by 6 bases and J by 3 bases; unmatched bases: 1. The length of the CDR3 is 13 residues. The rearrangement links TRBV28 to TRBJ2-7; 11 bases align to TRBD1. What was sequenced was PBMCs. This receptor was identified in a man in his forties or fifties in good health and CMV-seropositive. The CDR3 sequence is CASRGTGGYEQYF. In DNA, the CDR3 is TGTGCCAGCAGGGGGACAGGGGGCTACGAGCAGTACTTC.